The 30 T cell receptor beta chains below all came from one sample that was sequenced in a study of glioma-infiltrating T cells. The iRepertoire nested amplicon-rescue multiplex PCR amplified TCR alpha and beta CDR3s from RNA. TCRdb analysed the multiplex PCR reads with MiXCR anew, one entry per CDR3 protein. Of approximately 190,000 distinct CDR3 sequences in the sample, around 30% were seen once. The specimen sequenced was glioma tissue, nonneoplastic brain tissue, or PBMCs (not recorded which). The receptors shown here come from a human donor with low-grade glioma or glioblastoma, undergoing nonglioma brain surgery, or in good health (not recorded which).

There are many counts of this clonotype. V usage is TRBV15 and J usage is TRBJ2-6; D possibly uses TRBD1 or TRBD2 (5 bases each). Germline V lookup: CDR1 LNHNV, CDR2 YYDKDF (reference sequence). Trimming cost V 0 bases and J 4 bases, with 13 bases left between them. The CDR3 spans 17 residues. For the CDR3, the DNA is TGTGCCACCAGCAGAGATGTGGGGGTCACCGGGGCCAACGTCCTGACTTTC. Residues: CATSRDVGVTGANVLTF.

Notes on this clonotype: This may be a read error: a much more frequent sequence differs by one nucleotide. V and J are TRBV6-2 or TRBV6-3 and TRBJ2-3; D uncertain. The CDR3 runs to 15 residues. Germline CDR1 is MNHEY and CDR2 is SVGEGT. Written as DNA, the CDR3 is TGTGCCAGCAGTTCTCTGGGTCCGTCCACAGATGCGCAGTATTTT. Translated: CASSSLGPSTDAQYF.

The V call is TRBV2, the J call TRBJ1-4; D not certain. V was trimmed by 6 bases and J by 5 bases, leaving 13 bases between them. The length of the CDR3 is 14 residues. CDR1 and CDR2 from the germline V gene are SNHLY and FYNNEI. The DNA of the CDR3 is TGTGCCAGCAGAAGGATTGGATTGAATGAAAAACTGTTTTTT. Its protein product is CASRRIGLNEKLFF.

With regard to this clonotype: Mismatch with germline at one junction end may stem from a read error. The chain employs TRBV20-1 and TRBJ1-1; the match to TRBD1 covers 9 bases. Germline V gene lookup returns CDR1 DFQATT and CDR2 SNEGSKA (reference sequence). This CDR3 region has 20 residues. Here the CDR3 reads CSARTVGGQGAEGMNTKAFF. CDR3 nucleotide sequence: TGCAGTGCTAGAACTGTGGGGGGACAGGGTGCGGAGGGAATGAACACTAAAGCTTTCTTT.

This clonotype was observed a handful of times. This chain connects TRBV5-5 to TRBJ2-2, with D maybe TRBD1 (6 bases). V dropped 10 bases and J dropped 0 bases, with 19 bases sitting between them. The CDR3 is made up of 16 amino acids. Germline V gives CDR1 SGHKS, CDR2 YYEKEE (reference sequence). Here the CDR3 reads CACNPLQGANTGELFF. As DNA, the CDR3 is TGTGCCTGCAATCCGTTACAGGGAGCGAACACCGGGGAGCTGTTTTTT. Drawing the rest from reference TRBV5-5 and TRBJ2-2, the complete variable domain is DAGVTQSPTHLIKTRGQQVTLRCSPISGHKSVSWYQQVLGQGPQFIFQYYEKEERGRGNFPDRFSARQFPNYSSELNVNALLLGDSALYLCACNPLQGANTGELFFGEGSRLTVL.

As to this clonotype: One base away lies a much larger clone, so this may be a sequencing read error. The V gene is TRBV12-3 or TRBV12-4, the J gene TRBJ1-1; TRBD1 agrees at 7 bases. The length of the CDR3 is 13 residues. The DNA for the CDR3 is TGTGCCGGCAGTTTGAGGCAGGGGGCTGAAGCTTTCTTT. This codes for CAGSLRQGAEAFF.

The V and J genes are TRBV5-5 and TRBJ2-1; 10 nucleotides agree with TRBD2. In germline, CDR1 is SGHKS, CDR2 YYEKEE (reference sequence). The CDR3 loop spans 15 amino acids. V gave up 4 bases and J gave up 2 bases; unmatched junction bases: 3. Here the CDR3 reads CASSLLAGPYNEQFF. Written as DNA, the CDR3 is TGTGCCAGCAGCCTACTAGCGGGACCCTACAATGAGCAGTTCTTC.

Many counts were recorded for this clonotype. This chain connects TRBV7-9 to TRBJ1-2, with D possibly TRBD1 on 6 matching bases. The CDR3 consists of 13 residues. The germline gives CDR1 SEHNR, CDR2 FQNEAQ (reference sequence). V lost 8 bases to trimming and J lost 4 bases, with 14 bases between them. CDR3 sequence reads: CASSGTPIYGYTF. In DNA form, the CDR3 reads TGTGCCAGCTCCGGGACACCGATCTATGGCTACACCTTC.

Ten or more counts support this clonotype. The J gene is TRBJ2-7, the V gene TRBV6-2 or TRBV6-3; 8 bases are a match to TRBD2. Trimming at V came to 2 bases and at J to 5 bases, leaving 2 bases not matched to a gene. The CDR3 is made up of 13 amino acids. Per the germline V gene, CDR1 is MNHEY and CDR2 is SVGEGT. The CDR3 is CASSYAGGHEQYF. CDR3 nucleotide sequence: TGTGCCAGCAGTTACGCGGGAGGCCACGAGCAGTACTTC.

V gene TRBV29-1 combines with J gene TRBJ2-3, with D unclear. CDR1 is SQVTM and CDR2 is ANQGSEA in the germline V gene. Trimming removed 1 base at V and 2 bases at J, with 13 bases between. CDR3 length: 15 amino acids. This CDR3 is CSVEGTVTITDTQYF. The CDR3 DNA is TGCAGCGTTGAAGGGACCGTCACGATCACAGATACGCAGTATTTT.

This clonotype was found a few times. The V gene is TRBV19, the J gene TRBJ1-4; D gene ambiguous. CDR1 LNHDA and CDR2 SQIVND come from the germline V gene (reference sequence). CDR3 length: 14 residues. The germline V and J ends were trimmed by 4 bases and 0 bases, with 6 bases remaining between them. The CDR3 coding sequence is TGTGCCAGTAGTACCTATTCAACTAATGAAAAACTGTTTTTT. Translating it yields CASSTYSTNEKLFF.

This clonotype was found many times. The rearrangement links TRBV6-1 to TRBJ2-3; the D is unclear. Trimming pared 8 bases from V and 0 bases from J, leaving 15 bases between. Germline CDR1 MNHNS, CDR2 SASEGT. This CDR3 region has 15 residues. The CDR3 sequence: CASRARYSSTDTQYF. The CDR3 nucleotides are TGTGCCAGCCGGGCCCGATACTCTAGCACAGATACGCAGTATTTT.

As regards this clonotype: A much larger clone lies a single base off, so this may be a read error. This chain links TRBV18 with TRBJ1-2, with D perhaps matching TRBD1 (6 bases). Per the germline V gene, CDR1 is KGHSH and CDR2 is LQKENI. This CDR3 contains 15 residues. CDR3 loop: CASSPPARGDYGHTF. CDR3 DNA sequence: TGTGCCAGCTCACCACCGGCCAGGGGAGACTATGGCCACACCTTC.

The CDR3 nucleotides read TGTTCATCGGGACCCTCCTACGAGCAGTACTTC. Translating gives CSSGPSYEQYF. This chain joins TRBV19 and TRBJ2-7; possibly TRBD1 or TRBD2 for D (5 bases each). This CDR3 has 11 amino acids. Germline V gene sequence: CDR1 LNHDA, CDR2 SQIVND (reference sequence).

V and J are TRBV5-5 and TRBJ1-5; D is undetermined. V shed 0 bases and J shed 1 base, with 8 bases lying between them. The germline CDR1 and CDR2 sequences are SGHKS and YYEKEE (reference sequence). This CDR3 region has 15 residues. The CDR3 loop reads CASSLGPRSNQPQHF. The CDR3 DNA reads as TGTGCCAGCAGCTTGGGGCCTAGGAGCAATCAGCCCCAGCATTTT.

This clonotype appeared many times. V and J are TRBV29-1 and TRBJ2-3; D uncertain. The CDR3 totals 11 residues. Germline-derived CDR1 and CDR2 are SQVTM and ANQGSEA. Trimming removed 5 bases from V and 0 bases from J, with 3 bases in between. CDR3 sequence reads: CSVLSTDTQYF. In nucleotides, the CDR3 is TGCAGCGTTTTGAGCACAGATACGCAGTATTTT.

This clonotype showed up just once. The genes are TRBV20-1 and TRBJ2-3; possible D gene TRBD2, 6 bases. This CDR3 comprises 14 residues. Trimming removed 5 bases from V and 0 bases from J, with 12 bases in between. Looked up from germline, CDR1 is DFQATT and CDR2 is SNEGSKA (reference sequence). CDR3 in amino acids: CSALRSGSTDTQYF. The CDR3 DNA sequence: TGCAGTGCTTTAAGAAGCGGGAGCACAGATACGCAGTATTTT.

This clonotype has at least ten counts. The DNA of the CDR3 is TGTGCCAGCAGTTACGACCGGGAGACCCAGTACTTC. Its protein is CASSYDRETQYF. The chain is built from TRBV7-9 and TRBJ2-5; unclear D gene. Between the trimmed V and J ends, which lost 6 bases and 5 bases, there was a span of 10 bases. The germline CDR1 and CDR2 sequences are SEHNR and FQNEAQ (reference sequence). The CDR3 has 12 amino acids.

On this clonotype: This may be a read error, as it is one base from a much larger clone. The rearrangement joins TRBV3-1 to TRBJ2-3; D may be TRBD2 (5 bases). V dropped 8 bases and J dropped 2 bases, with 11 bases sitting between them. This CDR3 contains 13 residues. The germline V gene encodes CDR1 LGHDT and CDR2 YNNKEL (reference sequence). The CDR3 region has the DNA TGTGCCAGCGGAGGTCCCCACACAGATACGCAGTATTTT. This gives the protein CASGGPHTDTQYF.

This clonotype has at least ten counts. This chain uses TRBV6-2 or TRBV6-3 with TRBJ2-7; 10 bases are a match to TRBD2. J was trimmed by 4 bases and V by 1 base; bases with no gene match: 4. The CDR3 has 15 amino acids. The germline CDR1 and CDR2 sequences are MNHEY and SVGEGT. The CDR3 DNA reads TGTGCCAGCAGTTACTTACTAGCGGGATATTACGAGCAGTACTTC. Translated: CASSYLLAGYYEQYF.

The V and J genes are TRBV20-1 and TRBJ2-3; 7 bases line up with TRBD1. The germline V gene has CDR1 DFQATT and CDR2 SNEGSKA (reference sequence). This CDR3 has 12 residues. The V segment lost 2 bases and the J segment 13 bases; nucleotides outside the gene matches: 9. DNA for the CDR3: TGCAGTGCTAGACCAGTAGGGACAGATAAGTATTTT. This encodes CSARPVGTDKYF.

Many counts were recorded for this clonotype. The chain uses TRBV2 and TRBJ1-3, with D tentatively TRBD1 (5 bases). Trimming cost V 5 bases and J 2 bases, with 16 bases left between them. From germline, CDR1 is SNHLY and CDR2 FYNNEI. The CDR3 runs 16 residues. CDR3 in amino acids: CASSQNSAGTGNTIYF. CDR3 nucleotides: TGTGCCAGCAGTCAAAACTCGGCAGGGACTGGAAACACCATATATTTT. Based on the CDR3 plus reference TRBV2 and TRBJ1-3, the full variable domain is EPEVTQTPSHQVTQMGQEVILRCVPISNHLYFYWYRQILGQKVEFLVSFYNNEISEKSEIFDDQFSVERPDGSNFTLKIRSTKLEDSAMYFCASSQNSAGTGNTIYFGEGSWLTVV.

This clonotype was observed many times. J is TRBJ2-2 and V is TRBV28; D is uncertain. The ends were cut back, 7 bases at V and 3 bases at J, with 9 bases in the middle. The CDR3 covers 13 residues. Germline CDR1 MDHEN, CDR2 SYDVKM. The CDR3 bases are TGTGCCAGCAAGCAGGATGACACCGGGGAGCTGTTTTTT. This gives the protein CASKQDDTGELFF.

About this clonotype itself: A read error is possible here, since a much larger clone lies one base away. The chain is built from TRBV6-1 and TRBJ1-2, with 7 bases lining up with TRBD1. The junction had 7 bases not matched to a gene; V was cut back by 7 bases and J by 8 bases. The CDR3 contains 12 residues. The germline CDR1 and CDR2 sequences are MNHNS and SASEGT. The CDR3 protein is CASTRTGCGYTF. In DNA form, the CDR3 reads TGTGCCAGCACCCGGACAGGCTGCGGCTACACCTTC.

This chain connects TRBV6-9 to TRBJ2-1; 8 nucleotides agree with TRBD2. This CDR3 is 17 amino acids long. Trimming at V came to 3 bases and at J to 0 bases, leaving 7 bases not matched to a gene. Germline CDR1 reads MNHGY; CDR2 reads SVAAGI. The CDR3 sequence: CASSYLGLAASYNEQFF. CDR3 in DNA: TGTGCCAGCAGTTACCTTGGACTAGCAGCCTCCTACAATGAGCAGTTCTTC.

This clonotype is a singleton in its sample. A junction end diverges from the germline sequence, so it may reflect a read error. The chain links TRBV4-2 to TRBJ2-5, with a possible D match to TRBD2 (6 bases). Germline lookup yields CDR1 LGHNA and CDR2 YNFKEQ. This CDR3 region has 15 residues. As DNA, the CDR3 is TGTGCCAGCAGCCAAGTGGGAACTAGCTCAGAGACCCAGTGCTTC. This codes for CASSQVGTSSETQCF.

This clonotype appeared a few times. The rearrangement uses TRBV14 and TRBJ1-4; the D is unclear. Trimming left V 2 bases short and J 4 bases short, with 17 bases between. Germline V CDR1 and CDR2: SGHDN, FVKESK. CDR3 length: 17 amino acids. This chain's CDR3 is CASSQWGVFGGNEKLFF. The CDR3 coding sequence is TGTGCCAGCAGCCAATGGGGAGTCTTCGGTGGTAATGAAAAACTGTTTTTT.

As for this clonotype: One end of the junction is discordant with germline, which a read error may explain. The J gene is TRBJ2-5, the V gene TRBV6-5, with 7 positions matching TRBD2. Germline values: CDR1 MNHEY, CDR2 SVGAGI. This CDR3 spans 18 amino acids. DNA for the CDR3: TGTGCCAGCAGTTCTCGCCTTGTTTCGGTACTAGCGAAAGAGACCCACTACTTC. Its translation: CASSSRLVSVLAKETHYF.

The sample holds a few counts of this clonotype. V usage is TRBV19 and J usage is TRBJ2-3; tentatively, D is TRBD1 or TRBD2 (6 bases each). V lost 7 bases, J lost 2 bases, and 22 bases lay in between. CDR3 length: 17 amino acids. Germline CDR1 and CDR2: LNHDA and SQIVND (reference sequence). The chain's CDR3 is CASTGVRGSGATDTQYF. In DNA form, the CDR3 reads TGTGCCAGTACGGGGGTCCGGGGATCGGGGGCCACAGATACGCAGTATTTT.

Comment on this clonotype: The junction and the germline gene differ at one end; a read error may be behind it. V is TRBV11-2 and J is TRBJ2-1; TRBD2 is a possible D gene (6 bases). CDR1 SGHAT and CDR2 FQNNGV come from the germline V gene. The CDR3 runs 13 residues. DNA for the CDR3: TGTGCCGGCAGCTTAGGGATGGGGGGTGAGCAGTTCTTC. Its protein product is CAGSLGMGGEQFF.